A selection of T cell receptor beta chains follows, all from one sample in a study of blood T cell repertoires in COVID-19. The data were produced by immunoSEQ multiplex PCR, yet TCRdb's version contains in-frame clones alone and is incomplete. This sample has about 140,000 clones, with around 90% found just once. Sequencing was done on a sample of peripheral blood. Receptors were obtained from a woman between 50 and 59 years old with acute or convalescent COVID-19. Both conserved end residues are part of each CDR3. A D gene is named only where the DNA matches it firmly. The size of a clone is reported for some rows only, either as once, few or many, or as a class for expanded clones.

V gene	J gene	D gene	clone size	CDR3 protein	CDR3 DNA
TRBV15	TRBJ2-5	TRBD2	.	CATSRWTSGGDETQYF	TGTGCCACCAGCAGATGGACTAGCGGGGGGGATGAGACCCAGTACTTC
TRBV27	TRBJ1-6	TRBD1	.	CASSQTGVNSPLHF	TGTGCCAGCAGTCAGACAGGGGTTAATTCACCCCTCCACTTT
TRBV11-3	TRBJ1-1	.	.	CASSPDSDTEAFF	TGTGCCAGCAGCCCCGACAGCGACACTGAAGCTTTCTTT
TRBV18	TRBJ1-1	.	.	CASSPPTVNTEAFF	TGTGCCAGCTCACCACCTACAGTGAACACTGAAGCTTTCTTT
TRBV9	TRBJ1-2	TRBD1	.	CASSVEGQGSYGYTF	TGTGCCAGCAGCGTAGAGGGACAGGGGAGCTATGGCTACACCTTC
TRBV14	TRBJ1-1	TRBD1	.	CASSLDRGWTEAFF	TGTGCCAGCAGCCTTGACAGGGGGTGGACTGAAGCTTTCTTT
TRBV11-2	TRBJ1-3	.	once	CASSEATFSGNTIYF	TGTGCCAGCAGCGAAGCGACGTTCTCTGGAAACACCATATATTTT
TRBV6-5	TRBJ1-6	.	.	CASLGQENSPLHF	TGTGCCAGCCTGGGCCAGGAAAATTCACCCCTCCACTTT
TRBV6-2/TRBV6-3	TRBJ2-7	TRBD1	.	CASSYVFTGGLEQYF	TGTGCCAGCAGTTACGTTTTTACAGGGGGGCTCGAGCAGTACTTC
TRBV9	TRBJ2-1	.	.	CASSVARDYNEQFF	TGTGCCAGCAGCGTAGCTCGGGACTACAATGAGCAGTTCTTC
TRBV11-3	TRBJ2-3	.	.	CASSLGQGGTDTQYF	TGTGCCAGCAGCTTGGGGCAAGGGGGCACAGATACGCAGTATTTT
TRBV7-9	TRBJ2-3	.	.	CASSSFLATDTQYF	TGTGCCAGCAGCTCTTTCCTAGCAACAGATACGCAGTATTTT
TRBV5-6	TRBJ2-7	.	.	CASSLVPDEQYF	TGTGCCAGCAGCTTAGTTCCGGACGAGCAGTACTTC
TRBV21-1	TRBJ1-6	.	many	CASIPQDRYSYNSPLHF	TGTGCCAGCATACCCCAGGACAGGTACTCCTATAATTCACCCCTCCACTTT
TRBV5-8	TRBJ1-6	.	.	CASSLLRDRLSSYNSPLHF	TGTGCCAGCAGCTTGCTACGAGACAGGCTAAGCTCCTATAATTCACCCCTCCACTTT
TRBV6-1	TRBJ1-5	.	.	CASSEATGFNQPQHF	TGTGCCAGCAGTGAAGCAACAGGGTTCAATCAGCCCCAGCATTTT
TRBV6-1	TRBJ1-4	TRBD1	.	CASSEATGSFGKLFF	TGTGCCAGCAGTGAAGCGACAGGGAGTTTTGGAAAACTGTTTTTT